These 16 T cell receptor beta chains share one sample of origin, sequenced in a study of blood T cell repertoires in COVID-19. Sequenced by immunoSEQ multiplex PCR; TCRdb stores in-frame clones only, minus some. The data contain approximately 170,000 clones, approximately 81% of them singletons. Sequencing used peripheral blood. Receptor source: a woman of 80 years or more with active or convalescent COVID-19.

The chain employs TRBV5-1 and TRBJ2-5; 9 bases match TRBD1. The length of the CDR3 is 14 residues. V lost 5 bases, J lost 3 bases, and 5 bases stayed unmatched. Germline CDR1 is SGHRS and CDR2 is YFSETQ. Here the CDR3 reads CASRRGQGEETQYF. The CDR3 nucleotides read TGCGCCAGCAGACGGGGACAGGGCGAAGAGACCCAGTACTTC.

This clone was seen a single time. The rearrangement links TRBV6-5 to TRBJ1-1, with D perhaps TRBD1 (5 bases). This CDR3 comprises 15 residues. Trimming took 6 bases from V and 0 from J, leaving 14 bases between them. Germline values: CDR1 MNHEY, CDR2 SVGAGI. The DNA of the CDR3 is TGTGCCAGCAGCGAGGTGGGACTTTTGAACACTGAAGCTTTCTTT. Translation: CASSEVGLLNTEAFF.

The chain is built from TRBV11-1 and TRBJ1-4, with D unclear. CDR3 length: 17 amino acids. Trimming removed 0 bases at V and 6 bases at J, with 17 bases between. Germline V gene sequence: CDR1 SGHAT, CDR2 FQDESV (reference sequence). The CDR3 DNA follows: TGTGCCAGCAGCTTAGCCCTCCCATTTGGGCATGATGAAAAACTGTTTTTT. This codes for CASSLALPFGHDEKLFF. Together with reference TRBV11-1 and TRBJ1-4, the CDR3 gives the full variable domain: EAEVAQSPRYKITEKSQAVAFWCDPISGHATLYWYRQILGQGPELLVQFQDESVVDDSQLPKDRFSAERLKGVDSTLKIQPAELGDSAMYLCASSLALPFGHDEKLFFGSGTQLSVL.

In DNA form, the CDR3 reads TGTGCCAGCAACTCCCGAGGGGGACGGAGCGAGCAGTACTTC. Translating it yields CASNSRGGRSEQYF. V gene TRBV6-5 combines with J gene TRBJ2-7; tentatively, D is TRBD1 (6 bases). Germline V gene sequence: CDR1 MNHEY, CDR2 SVGAGI. This CDR3 has 14 residues. The V gene lost 7 bases and the J gene lost 6 bases, with 19 bases spanning the gap.

The genes are TRBV10-3 and TRBJ2-2, with D tentatively TRBD1 (6 bases). V lost 7 bases and J lost 0, with 9 bases in between. CDR1 and CDR2 (germline): ENHRY, SYGVKD. This CDR3 has 14 amino acids. For the CDR3, the DNA is TGTGCCATCAAAAGGACAGCGAACACCGGGGAGCTGTTTTTT. This gives the protein CAIKRTANTGELFF.

J is TRBJ2-2 and V is TRBV3-1 (or the pseudogene TRBV3-2), with 14 bases aligning to TRBD2. The CDR3 loop spans 16 amino acids. Germline V gives CDR1 LGHDT, CDR2 YNNKEL (reference sequence). Trimming took 4 bases from V and 6 from J; bases not matched to a gene: 4. In DNA form, the CDR3 reads TGTGCCAGCAGCCCCGGACTAGCGGGAGGCTCCGGGGAGCTGTTTTTT. It is translated as CASSPGLAGGSGELFF.

This rearrangement joins TRBV15 to TRBJ2-3, with a possible D match to TRBD2 (6 bases). V was cut by 5 bases and J by 0 bases, with 21 bases left in between. The germline V gene has CDR1 LNHNV and CDR2 YYDKDF (reference sequence). CDR3 length equals 18 residues. In DNA, the CDR3 is TGTGCCACCAGCGATGAGCGGGCCCACTGGGGGAGCACAGATACGCAGTATTTT. This gives the protein CATSDERAHWGSTDTQYF.

The chain joins TRBV28 to TRBJ2-1; 7 bases are shared with TRBD2. Per the germline V gene, CDR1 is MDHEN and CDR2 is SYDVKM. This CDR3 is built from 16 residues. V was pared by 6 bases and J by 4 bases, with 12 bases of the junction left unmatched. CDR3 coding DNA: TGTGCCAGCAGGGGGACTACGCGGGTGGCTTACAATGAGCAGTTCTTC. It codes for CASRGTTRVAYNEQFF. Full variable domain (rest looked up from reference TRBV28 and TRBJ2-1): DVKVTQSSRYLVKRTGEKVFLECVQDMDHENMFWYRQDPGLGLRLIYFSYDVKMKEKGDIPEGYSVSREKKERFSLILESASTNQTSMYLCASRGTTRVAYNEQFFGPGTRLTVL.

V and J are TRBV5-6 and TRBJ2-7; tentatively, D is TRBD2 (6 bases). Germline values: CDR1 SGHDT, CDR2 YYEEEE. V was pared by 1 base and J by 4 bases, with 18 bases between. This CDR3 is 16 amino acids long. CDR3 bases: TGTGCCAGCAGCTTGCGAACGGGAGTGTTCGCTTACGAGCAGTACTTC. This translates into CASSLRTGVFAYEQYF. Full variable domain (outside the CDR3, taken from reference TRBV5-6 and TRBJ2-7): DAGVTQSPTHLIKTRGQQVTLRCSPKSGHDTVSWYQQALGQGPQFIFQYYEEEERQRGNFPDRFSGHQFPNYSSELNVNALLLGDSALYLCASSLRTGVFAYEQYFGPGTRLTVT.

J is TRBJ1-6 and V is TRBV6-5; perhaps TRBD1 as D (5 bases). The V gene lost 6 bases and the J gene lost 8 bases, with 17 bases spanning the gap. CDR1 and CDR2 from the germline V gene are MNHEY and SVGAGI. The CDR3 spans 15 residues. This CDR3 is CASSRRGRVDSPLHF. In DNA, the CDR3 is TGTGCCAGCAGCCGGAGAGGCAGGGTCGATTCACCCCTCCACTTT.

The rearrangement links TRBV20-1 to TRBJ1-1, with D possibly matching TRBD1 (6 bases). V lost 6 bases and J 4 bases, leaving 9 bases between the germline ends. Looked up from germline, CDR1 is DFQATT and CDR2 is SNEGSKA (reference sequence). This CDR3 comprises 11 residues. The CDR3 here is CSAPGATEAFF. The CDR3 nucleotides are TGCAGTGCCCCAGGGGCCACTGAAGCTTTCTTT.

This chain joins TRBV28 and TRBJ2-2; D is unresolved. Germline CDR1 MDHEN, CDR2 SYDVKM. The CDR3 has 15 residues. V gave up 2 bases and J gave up 6 bases, with 13 bases separating them. Here the CDR3 reads CASSLRPQRAGELFF. The CDR3 nucleotides read TGTGCCAGCAGTTTAAGGCCTCAACGGGCCGGGGAGCTGTTTTTT. Looking up the rest from reference TRBV28 and TRBJ2-2 gives the full variable domain: DVKVTQSSRYLVKRTGEKVFLECVQDMDHENMFWYRQDPGLGLRLIYFSYDVKMKEKGDIPEGYSVSREKKERFSLILESASTNQTSMYLCASSLRPQRAGELFFGEGSRLTVL.

The chain has TRBV4-1 and TRBJ2-3; 10 bases agree with TRBD2. The CDR3 covers 15 residues. CDR1 and CDR2 from the germline V gene are MGHRA and YSYEKL. V lost 3 bases to trimming and J lost 5 bases; unmatched junction nucleotides: 5. CDR3 region: CASSHLGLARDTQYF. The CDR3 DNA reads TGCGCCAGCAGCCACCTGGGACTAGCGAGAGATACGCAGTATTTT.

This chain joins TRBV5-5 and TRBJ1-5; 8 bases line up with TRBD1. V shed 4 bases and J 9 bases; nucleotides not matched to a gene: 9. The CDR3 loop spans 14 amino acids. Per the germline V gene, CDR1 is SGHKS and CDR2 is YYEKEE (reference sequence). CDR3 nucleotides: TGTGCCAGCAGCCCGACAGGGGACATTCGGCCCCAGCATTTT. It yields the protein CASSPTGDIRPQHF. Complete variable domain (other parts from reference TRBV5-5 and TRBJ1-5): DAGVTQSPTHLIKTRGQQVTLRCSPISGHKSVSWYQQVLGQGPQFIFQYYEKEERGRGNFPDRFSARQFPNYSSELNVNALLLGDSALYLCASSPTGDIRPQHFGDGTRLSIL.

This rearrangement joins TRBV7-8 to TRBJ1-1; D perhaps matches TRBD1 (5 bases). This CDR3 is built from 13 residues. Looked up from germline, CDR1 is SGHVS and CDR2 is FQNEAQ. Trimming shortened V by 5 bases and J by 6 bases, and 13 bases separated the two germline ends. CDR3 DNA: TGTGCCAGCAGCCGGGGCGAGGAGGCTGAAGCTTTCTTT. Translation: CASSRGEEAEAFF. Filled out from reference TRBV7-8 and TRBJ1-1, the complete variable domain reads GAGVSQSPRYKVAKRGQDVALRCDPISGHVSLFWYQQALGQGPEFLTYFQNEAQLDKSGLPSDRFFAERPEGSVSTLKIQRTQQEDSAVYLCASSRGEEAEAFFGQGTRLTVV.

V is TRBV4-1 and J is TRBJ2-7; TRBD1 matches at 9 bases. V was clipped by 0 bases and J by 3 bases; unmatched bases: 15. This CDR3 is 19 amino acids long. Germline CDR1 is MGHRA and CDR2 is YSYEKL. CDR3 sequence: CASSQERALGDRVNYEQYF. The CDR3 coding sequence is TGCGCCAGCAGCCAAGAGAGAGCTTTGGGGGACAGGGTTAACTACGAGCAGTACTTC.